What follows are 9 T cell receptor beta chains derived from one specimen sequenced in a study of cytomegalovirus exposure and HLA in healthy donors. Use of 60 Vbeta and 13 Jbeta primers characterized the PCR. Repertoires were generated with immunoSEQ multiplex PCR, while TCRdb's copy carries only in-frame clones and drops some. Of under 140,000 clones listed, over 65% are singletons. Sequencing input: PBMCs. These receptors were taken from a man aged 25 to 45 in good health and CMV-seropositive.

Only one count was recorded for this clone. V usage is TRBV23-1 and J usage is TRBJ1-5; D possibly corresponds to TRBD1 (6 bases). TRBV23-1 is treated as an ORF (open reading frame) with a function not yet certain. The CDR3 runs 15 residues. V lost 4 bases and J lost 9, with 19 bases in between. Here the CDR3 reads CASSPPAGAVWPQHF. The CDR3 region has the DNA TGCGCCAGCAGTCCCCCGGCAGGGGCCGTATGGCCCCAGCATTTT.

This clone was observed a few times. The gene calls are TRBV6-1 and TRBJ2-3; 12 nucleotides align to TRBD2. The CDR3 has 16 residues. The germline V gene has CDR1 MNHNS and CDR2 SASEGT. The V gene end was trimmed by 1 base and the J gene end by 4 bases; junction bases not matched to a gene: 3. Written as DNA, the CDR3 is TGTGCCAGCAGTGAAGTGCTAGCGGGGGGGCCAGATACGCAGTATTTT. Protein sequence: CASSEVLAGGPDTQYF.

This CDR3 reads CSVRGTGKETQYF. CDR3 nucleotides: TGCAGCGTTCGCGGGACAGGGAAAGAGACCCAGTACTTC. The chain recombines TRBV29-1 with TRBJ2-5; 9 bases agree with TRBD1. The ends lost 5 bases at V and 3 bases at J; junction bases unmatched: 4. From germline, CDR1 is SQVTM and CDR2 ANQGSEA. This CDR3 has 13 amino acids.

The V call is TRBV4-1, the J call TRBJ2-5, with no clear D. The end of the DNA fits TRBJ2-7 better, so the J call may be wrong. The length of the CDR3 is 15 residues. Per the germline V gene, CDR1 is MGHRA and CDR2 is YSYEKL. This chain's CDR3 is CASSFRHALSYEQYF. The CDR3 DNA is TGCGCCAGCAGCTTTCGACATGCCCTCTCCTACGAGCAGTACTTC.

The chain recombines TRBV7-9 with TRBJ1-5, with no clear D. The CDR3 sequence is 13 residues long. Germline CDR1 SEHNR, CDR2 FQNEAQ (reference sequence). V shed 4 bases and J shed 5 bases, with 9 bases lying between them. The CDR3 region has the DNA TGTGCCAGCAGCTCCTACCCCTATCAGCCCCAGCATTTT. Its protein product is CASSSYPYQPQHF.

This clone is classed as medium-sized. This chain joins TRBV7-8 and TRBJ1-6; D gene ambiguous. Germline CDR1 and CDR2: SGHVS and FQNEAQ. The germline V and J ends were trimmed by 1 base and 0 bases, with 4 bases remaining between them. This CDR3 region has 15 residues. In nucleotides, the CDR3 is TGTGCCAGCAGCTTAGGCAGCTCCTATAATTCACCCCTCCACTTT. Protein product: CASSLGSSYNSPLHF. The full variable domain, completed using reference TRBV7-8 and TRBJ1-6, is GAGVSQSPRYKVAKRGQDVALRCDPISGHVSLFWYQQALGQGPEFLTYFQNEAQLDKSGLPSDRFFAERPEGSVSTLKIQRTQQEDSAVYLCASSLGSSYNSPLHFGNGTRLTVT.

For the CDR3, the DNA is TGTGCCACCAGCAGAGAAAGAACAGGGTCCTCCTACGAGCAGTACTTC. Translation: CATSRERTGSSYEQYF. This chain uses TRBV15 with TRBJ2-7, with TRBD1 as a possible D gene (6 bases). The V and J ends lost 0 bases and 0 bases respectively, with 12 bases between them. This CDR3 is built from 16 residues. The germline CDR1 and CDR2 sequences are LNHNV and YYDKDF (reference sequence).

V usage is TRBV11-2 and J usage is TRBJ1-6; perhaps TRBD1 as D (5 bases). The germline V gene has CDR1 SGHAT and CDR2 FQNNGV. Trimming cost V 1 base and J 13 bases, with 14 bases left between them. CDR3 length equals 14 residues. CDR3 bases: TGTGCCAGCAGCTTAGGTTGGCCGGGGGAGCCCCTCCACTTT. As protein: CASSLGWPGEPLHF.

This rearrangement joins TRBV6-5 to TRBJ2-7, with 8 bases fitting TRBD1. The CDR3 consists of 14 residues. Germline-derived CDR1 and CDR2 are MNHEY and SVGAGI. J gave up 2 bases and V 6 bases, and 6 bases lay outside the gene matches. CDR3 protein: CASRKGQGPYEQYF. For the CDR3, the DNA is TGTGCCAGCAGAAAAGGACAGGGTCCCTACGAGCAGTACTTC.